Below are 17 T cell receptor beta chains sequenced from a single sample in a study of vaccination and CD4 T cells after COVID-19. Via MiXCR, TCRdb re-called the PCR reads, giving one row per CDR3 protein. The data hold roughly 25,000 distinct CDR3 sequences, with 51% observed a single time. Here the sequenced sample was CD4+ T cells from blood, taken before SARS-CoV-2 vaccination. The receptors derive from a human donor who had recovered from COVID-19.

This sequence joins TRBV4-1 and TRBJ1-5; no reliable D call. Trimming removed 0 bases at V and 6 bases at J, with 15 bases between. CDR1 MGHRA and CDR2 YSYEKL come from the germline V gene. The CDR3 spans 16 residues. The DNA of the CDR3 is TGCGCCAGCAGCCAAGATAGAGGGAACGTAGGTCAGCCCCAGCATTTT. Translating gives CASSQDRGNVGQPQHF.

The rearrangement links TRBV9 to TRBJ1-2; possibly TRBD1 for D (6 bases). The CDR3 is 14 amino acids. V was cut by 3 bases and J by 4 bases, with 13 bases left in between. From germline, CDR1 is SGDLS and CDR2 YYNGEE. This CDR3 is CASSARSTGYGYTF. In DNA, the CDR3 is TGTGCCAGCAGCGCGAGATCGACAGGCTATGGCTACACCTTC. Full variable domain (missing parts from reference TRBV9 and TRBJ1-2): DSGVTQTPKHLITATGQRVTLRCSPRSGDLSVYWYQQSLDQGLQFLIQYYNGEERAKGNILERFSAQQFPDLHSELNLSSLELGDSALYFCASSARSTGYGYTFGSGTRLTVV.

The chain has TRBV20-1 and TRBJ2-7; D possibly corresponds to TRBD2 (6 bases). In germline, CDR1 is DFQATT, CDR2 SNEGSKA (reference sequence). CDR3 length equals 13 residues. V was trimmed by 7 bases and J by 6 bases, leaving 19 bases between them. The CDR3: CSVKGWGVFEQYF. CDR3 sequence (DNA): TGCAGTGTTAAGGGTTGGGGGGTCTTCGAGCAGTACTTC.

V gene TRBV18 combines with J gene TRBJ1-1; the D is unclear. V gave up 4 bases and J gave up 2 bases, with 20 bases separating them. CDR3 size: 17 residues. The germline gives CDR1 KGHSH, CDR2 LQKENI. CDR3 residues: CASSQQRAEVFNTEAFF. In nucleotides, the CDR3 is TGTGCCAGCTCACAACAGCGAGCGGAGGTTTTTAACACTGAAGCTTTCTTT.

V usage is TRBV20-1 and J usage is TRBJ2-1; unclear D gene. The CDR3 covers 12 residues. CDR1 DFQATT and CDR2 SNEGSKA come from the germline V gene (reference sequence). V lost 3 bases and J lost 1, with 4 bases in between. The CDR3 DNA follows: TGCAGTGCTAGGGGTTCCTACAATGAGCAGTTCTTC. It yields the protein CSARGSYNEQFF.

V is TRBV6-4 and J is TRBJ2-3; TRBD2 aligns across 7 bases. V gave up 2 bases and J gave up 6 bases; unmatched junction bases: 8. In germline, CDR1 is MRHNA, CDR2 SNTAGT. The CDR3 spans 15 residues. CDR3 DNA sequence: TGTGCCAGCAGTGACATGGGAGGGGACCGGGATACGCAGTATTTT. Amino acids: CASSDMGGDRDTQYF.

The chain joins TRBV6-1 to TRBJ2-5; D tentatively reads TRBD1 or TRBD2 (5 bases each). CDR1 and CDR2 from the germline V gene are MNHNS and SASEGT. The V gene lost 7 bases and the J gene lost 5 bases, with 11 bases spanning the gap. CDR3 length: 12 residues. CDR3 sequence reads: CASKRGRETQYF. The DNA for the CDR3 is TGTGCCAGCAAGAGGGGTCGGGAGACCCAGTACTTC.

The chain joins TRBV11-2 to TRBJ2-5; 12 positions match TRBD2. The CDR3 contains 15 residues. CDR1 is SGHAT, CDR2 FQNNGV, per germline. V shed 5 bases, J shed 4 bases, and the junction held 5 bases outside the gene matches. CDR3: CASSVRTSGTETQYF. As DNA, the CDR3 is TGTGCCAGCAGCGTAAGGACTAGCGGGACAGAGACCCAGTACTTC.

In this sample, this clonotype turned up once. This sequence joins TRBV10-1 and TRBJ2-7; D is perhaps TRBD1 (6 bases). Trimming pared 10 bases from V and 5 bases from J, leaving 18 bases between. The CDR3 length is 13 residues. Germline CDR1 WNHNN, CDR2 SYGVQD (reference sequence). The CDR3 nucleotides are TGCGCCACCCAACAGGGCCCTCGGGACGAGCAGTACTTC. It is translated as CATQQGPRDEQYF.

The rearrangement uses TRBV5-4 and TRBJ1-1; 9 bases match TRBD1. The V gene's germline CDR1 is SGHNT and CDR2 YYREEE (reference sequence). There are 15 residues in the CDR3. The V and J ends lost 4 bases and 4 bases, in that order; junction bases with no gene match: 8. For the CDR3, the DNA is TGTGCCAGCAGCGCCGGGACAGGGTTGACCACTGAAGCTTTCTTT. Its translation: CASSAGTGLTTEAFF.

The rearrangement uses TRBV10-3 and TRBJ2-7; the match to TRBD1 covers 8 bases. Germline values: CDR1 ENHRY, CDR2 SYGVKD. The CDR3 loop spans 13 amino acids. Trimming took 4 bases from V and 5 from J; bases not matched to a gene: 4. The CDR3 coding sequence is TGTGCCATCAGTGGGACAGGGAAGCACGAGCAGTACTTC. Protein sequence: CAISGTGKHEQYF.

This sequence joins TRBV6-1 and TRBJ2-3, with 7 bases fitting TRBD1. This CDR3 region has 13 residues. Trimming at V came to 8 bases and at J to 1 base, leaving 3 bases not matched to a gene. Per the germline V gene, CDR1 is MNHNS and CDR2 is SASEGT. The CDR3 region has the DNA TGTGCCAGCCTCCAGGGGGGCACAGATACGCAGTATTTT. It translates to CASLQGGTDTQYF.

This clonotype appeared a single time. The chain carries TRBV28 and TRBJ1-2; D unresolved. CDR1 MDHEN and CDR2 SYDVKM come from the germline V gene. V gave up 3 bases and J gave up 5 bases, with 7 bases separating them. CDR3 length equals 12 residues. The CDR3: CASSFGGYGYTF. As DNA, the CDR3 is TGTGCCAGCAGTTTCGGTGGGTATGGCTACACCTTC.

The chain is built from TRBV2 and TRBJ1-2, with 9 bases matching TRBD1. V shed 2 bases, J shed 8 bases, and the junction held 9 bases outside the gene matches. The CDR3 is 15 residues long. Germline CDR1 and CDR2: SNHLY and FYNNEI. The DNA of the CDR3 is TGTGCCAGCAGTGAAAGGTTAGGACAGGGGTACGGCTACACCTTC. Its protein product is CASSERLGQGYGYTF.

The chain has TRBV30 and TRBJ2-3; TRBD1 agrees at 7 bases. The CDR3 extends over 14 amino acids. Looked up from germline, CDR1 is GTSNPN and CDR2 is SVGIG (reference sequence). The V gene end was trimmed by 4 bases and the J gene end by 0 bases; junction bases not matched to a gene: 4. The CDR3 region is CAWNRGTSTDTQYF. CDR3 DNA sequence: TGTGCCTGGAACAGGGGTACTAGCACAGATACGCAGTATTTT.

The chain combines TRBV4-1 with TRBJ2-7, with TRBD2 matching over 15 bases. CDR3 length equals 17 residues. V shed 0 bases and J 4 bases; nucleotides not matched to a gene: 4. Germline lookup yields CDR1 MGHRA and CDR2 YSYEKL. CDR3 residues: CASSQDWTSGRAYEQYF. The CDR3 bases are TGCGCCAGCAGCCAAGATTGGACTAGCGGGAGGGCTTACGAGCAGTACTTC.

In DNA, the CDR3 is TGTGCCTGGAGACAACAGTCCCTCACTGAAGCTTTCTTT. This encodes CAWRQQSLTEAFF. The chain combines TRBV30 with TRBJ1-1; D unclear. In germline, CDR1 is GTSNPN, CDR2 SVGIG (reference sequence). This CDR3 has 13 residues. The V end lost 3 bases, the J end lost 4 bases, and 12 bases lay between the germline ends. The full variable domain, rest sourced from reference TRBV30 and TRBJ1-1, is SQTIHQWPATLVQPVGSPLSLECTVEGTSNPNLYWYRQAAGRGLQLLFYSVGIGQISSEVPQNLSASRPQDRQFILSSKKLLLSDSGFYLCAWRQQSLTEAFFGQGTRLTVV.